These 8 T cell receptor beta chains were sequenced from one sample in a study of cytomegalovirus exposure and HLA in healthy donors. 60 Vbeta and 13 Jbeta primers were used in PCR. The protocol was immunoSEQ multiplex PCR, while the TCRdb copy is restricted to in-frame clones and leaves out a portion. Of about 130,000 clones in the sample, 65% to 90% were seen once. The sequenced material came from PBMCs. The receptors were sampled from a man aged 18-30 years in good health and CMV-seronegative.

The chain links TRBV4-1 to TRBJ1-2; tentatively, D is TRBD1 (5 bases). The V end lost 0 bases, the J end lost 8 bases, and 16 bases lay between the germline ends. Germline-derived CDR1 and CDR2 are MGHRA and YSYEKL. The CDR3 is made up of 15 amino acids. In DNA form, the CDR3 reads TGCGCCAGCAGCCAAGATGGGCAGGGCTTCTTCGGCTACACCTTC. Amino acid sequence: CASSQDGQGFFGYTF.

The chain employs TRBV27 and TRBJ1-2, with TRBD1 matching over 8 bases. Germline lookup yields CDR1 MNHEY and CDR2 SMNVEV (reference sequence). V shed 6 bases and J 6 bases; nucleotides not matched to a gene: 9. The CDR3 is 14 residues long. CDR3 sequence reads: CASRQGVLSHGYTF. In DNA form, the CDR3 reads TGTGCCAGCAGACAGGGGGTTCTTTCACATGGCTACACCTTC.

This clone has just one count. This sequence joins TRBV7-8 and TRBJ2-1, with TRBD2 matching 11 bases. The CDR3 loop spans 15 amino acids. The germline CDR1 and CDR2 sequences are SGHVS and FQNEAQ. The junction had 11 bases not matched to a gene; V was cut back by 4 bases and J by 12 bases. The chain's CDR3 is CASSYSSGGFAWQFF. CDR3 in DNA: TGTGCCAGCAGCTATTCTAGCGGGGGGTTCGCCTGGCAGTTCTTC.

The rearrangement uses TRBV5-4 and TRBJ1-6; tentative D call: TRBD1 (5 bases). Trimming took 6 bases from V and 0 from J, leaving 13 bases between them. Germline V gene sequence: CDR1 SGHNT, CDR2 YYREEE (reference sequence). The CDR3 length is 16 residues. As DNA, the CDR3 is TGTGCCAGCACCCCGGGGGGGAGCTCCTATAATTCACCCCTCCACTTT. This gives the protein CASTPGGSSYNSPLHF.

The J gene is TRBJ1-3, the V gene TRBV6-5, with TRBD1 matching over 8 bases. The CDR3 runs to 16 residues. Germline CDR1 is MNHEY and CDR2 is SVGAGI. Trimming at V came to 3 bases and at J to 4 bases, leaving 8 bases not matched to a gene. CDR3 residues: CASSYADRVAGNTIYF. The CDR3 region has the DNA TGTGCCAGCAGTTATGCGGACAGGGTGGCAGGAAACACCATATATTTT.

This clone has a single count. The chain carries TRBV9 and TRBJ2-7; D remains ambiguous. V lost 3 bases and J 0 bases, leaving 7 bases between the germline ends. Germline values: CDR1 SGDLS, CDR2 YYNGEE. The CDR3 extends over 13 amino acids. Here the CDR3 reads CASSDRYSYEQYF. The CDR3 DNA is TGTGCCAGCAGCGACCGGTACTCCTACGAGCAGTACTTC.

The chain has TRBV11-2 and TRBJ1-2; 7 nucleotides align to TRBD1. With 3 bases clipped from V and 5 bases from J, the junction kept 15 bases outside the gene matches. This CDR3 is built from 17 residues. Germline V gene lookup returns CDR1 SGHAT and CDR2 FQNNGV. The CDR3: CASSLDKQGFGLYGYTF. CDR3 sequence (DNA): TGTGCCAGCAGCTTGGATAAACAGGGGTTTGGTCTTTATGGCTACACCTTC.

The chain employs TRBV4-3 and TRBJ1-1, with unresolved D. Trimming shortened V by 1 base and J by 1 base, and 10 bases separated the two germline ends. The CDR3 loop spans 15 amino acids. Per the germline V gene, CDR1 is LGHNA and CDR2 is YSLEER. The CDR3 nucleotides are TGCGCCAGCAGCCAAGTGCGGCAGACGAACACTGAAGCTTTCTTT. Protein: CASSQVRQTNTEAFF.